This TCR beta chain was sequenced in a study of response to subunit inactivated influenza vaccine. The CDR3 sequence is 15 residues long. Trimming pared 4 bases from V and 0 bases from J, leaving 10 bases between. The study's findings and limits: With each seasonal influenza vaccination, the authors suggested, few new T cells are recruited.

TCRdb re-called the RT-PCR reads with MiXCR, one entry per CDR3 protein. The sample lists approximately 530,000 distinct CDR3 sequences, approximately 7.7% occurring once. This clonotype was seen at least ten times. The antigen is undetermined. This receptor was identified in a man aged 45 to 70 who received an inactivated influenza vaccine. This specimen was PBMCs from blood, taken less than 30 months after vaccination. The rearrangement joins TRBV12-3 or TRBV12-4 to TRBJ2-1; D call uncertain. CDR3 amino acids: CASSSRAISYNEQFF. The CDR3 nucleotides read TGTGCCAGCAGTTCCAGAGCTATCTCCTACAATGAGCAGTTCTTC.